Each of the 27 T cell receptor beta chains below was sequenced from the same sample in a study of blood T cell repertoires in COVID-19. Sequencing was performed with immunoSEQ multiplex PCR; in TCRdb, only in-frame clones are kept and a portion is missing. The table has approximately 200,000 clones, around 87% seen once. Sequenced material: peripheral blood. These receptors all stem from a woman aged 25 to 39 with active or convalescent COVID-19.

DNA for the CDR3: TGTGCCAGCAGCTTAGGGACAGGGCTAAGATCACCCCTCCACTTT. It specifies CASSLGTGLRSPLHF. The chain carries TRBV11-3 and TRBJ1-6; TRBD1 agrees at 8 bases. This CDR3 contains 15 residues. CDR1 and CDR2 (germline): SGHNT, YENEEA. With V trimmed by 1 base and J by 10 bases, 6 bases remained unmatched.

The chain has TRBV7-2 and TRBJ2-4, with 8 bases aligning to TRBD2. This CDR3 is 16 amino acids long. V lost 3 bases to trimming and J lost 0 bases; unmatched junction nucleotides: 4. Germline V CDR1 and CDR2: SGHTA, FQGNSA. CDR3 DNA: TGTGCCAGCAGCTTTAGCGGGGTACTAGCCAAAAACATTCAGTACTTC. Amino acids: CASSFSGVLAKNIQYF.

This chain joins TRBV3-1 (or the pseudogene TRBV3-2) and TRBJ1-2; the match to TRBD1 covers 7 bases. The V gene's germline CDR1 is LGHDT and CDR2 YNNKEL (reference sequence). V trimming: 0 bases; J trimming: 3 bases; junction bases outside the gene matches: 1. The CDR3 is made up of 14 amino acids. DNA for the CDR3: TGTGCCAGCAGCCAAGAAGGGGGCCACTATGGCTACACCTTC. Encoded protein: CASSQEGGHYGYTF.

This clone has a single count. The chain uses TRBV15 and TRBJ2-1; D not resolved. This CDR3 has 14 amino acids. Germline values: CDR1 LNHNV, CDR2 YYDKDF (reference sequence). Trimming cost V 1 base and J 4 bases, with 8 bases left between them. The CDR3 region is CATSRVSRYNEQFF. CDR3 nucleotide sequence: TGTGCCACCAGCAGAGTCTCCAGATACAATGAGCAGTTCTTC.

The rearrangement joins TRBV6-1 to TRBJ1-2; 11 bases are shared with TRBD1. The V gene's germline CDR1 is MNHNS and CDR2 SASEGT. V lost 3 bases and J lost 4; bases outside the gene matches: 4. CDR3 length: 15 amino acids. Written as DNA, the CDR3 is TGTGCCAGCAGTGAGAGGACAGGGGGCGGCTATGGCTACACCTTC. It encodes CASSERTGGGYGYTF.

The chain uses TRBV5-4 and TRBJ2-7; 7 nucleotides agree with TRBD2. The trim removed 3 bases at V and 0 bases at J, leaving 6 bases unmatched. The CDR3 has 15 residues. Germline values: CDR1 SGHNT, CDR2 YYREEE (reference sequence). The CDR3 DNA follows: TGTGCCAGCAGCTACGGTAGCGGGCCCTCCTACGAGCAGTACTTC. Its translation: CASSYGSGPSYEQYF.

The rearrangement joins TRBV19 to TRBJ1-1, with 7 positions matching TRBD1. The CDR3 has 14 residues. Trimming took 4 bases from V and 1 from J; bases not matched to a gene: 3. Germline V gives CDR1 LNHDA, CDR2 SQIVND (reference sequence). CDR3 amino acids: CASSTSGGNTEAFF. The DNA of the CDR3 is TGTGCCAGTAGTACCTCAGGGGGGAACACTGAAGCTTTCTTT.

V is TRBV2 and J is TRBJ1-4; no definite D call. The length of the CDR3 is 13 residues. V lost 4 bases, J lost 5 bases, and 8 bases lay in between. The germline V gene has CDR1 SNHLY and CDR2 FYNNEI. Here the CDR3 reads CASSVGGNEKLFF. CDR3 nucleotides: TGTGCCAGCAGTGTGGGAGGGAATGAAAAACTGTTTTTT. The full variable domain, in which reference TRBV2 and TRBJ1-4 provide the parts outside the CDR3, is EPEVTQTPSHQVTQMGQEVILRCVPISNHLYFYWYRQILGQKVEFLVSFYNNEISEKSEIFDDQFSVERPDGSNFTLKIRSTKLEDSAMYFCASSVGGNEKLFFGSGTQLSVL.

The chain uses TRBV27 and TRBJ1-5, with no clear D. From germline, CDR1 is MNHEY and CDR2 SMNVEV (reference sequence). Trimming shortened V by 2 bases and J by 0 bases, and 8 bases separated the two germline ends. The CDR3 is made up of 15 amino acids. The CDR3 reads CASSLGPNSNQPQHF. The CDR3 nucleotides read TGTGCCAGCAGTTTAGGGCCCAATAGCAATCAGCCCCAGCATTTT.

This clone has just one count. The V and J genes are TRBV5-1 and TRBJ1-1; possibly TRBD1 for D (5 bases). The CDR3 contains 14 residues. V lost 4 bases and J lost 0, with 10 bases in between. Germline CDR1 reads SGHRS; CDR2 reads YFSETQ. CDR3 nucleotide sequence: TGCGCCAGCAGCCCCCAGGGATTGAACACTGAAGCTTTCTTT. Translated, it gives CASSPQGLNTEAFF.

Here the CDR3 DNA reads TGTGCCAGTAGTATGGGGGGTGCCTACGAGCAGTACTTC. This translates into CASSMGGAYEQYF. The chain carries TRBV19 and TRBJ2-7, with D possibly being TRBD2 (6 bases). CDR3 length: 13 residues. Germline CDR1 is LNHDA and CDR2 is SQIVND (reference sequence). Trimming left V 3 bases short and J 2 bases short, with 8 bases between. Full variable domain (remainder filled in from reference TRBV19 and TRBJ2-7): DGGITQSPKYLFRKEGQNVTLSCEQNLNHDAMYWYRQDPGQGLRLIYYSQIVNDFQKGDIAEGYSVSREKKESFPLTVTSAQKNPTAFYLCASSMGGAYEQYFGPGTRLTVT.

As for this clone: Other DNA sequences in the same sample also yield this CDR3. This chain uses TRBV4-2 with TRBJ1-4; D is possibly TRBD1 (6 bases). The CDR3 is 14 amino acids. Germline V gives CDR1 LGHNA, CDR2 YNFKEQ. V was trimmed by 1 base and J by 5 bases, leaving 8 bases between them. The CDR3: CASSQGQGNEKLFF. As DNA, the CDR3 is TGTGCCAGCAGCCAAGGTCAGGGGAATGAAAAACTGTTTTTT.

In regard to this clone: A read error may account for a junction end that differs from germline. The chain has TRBV6-1 and TRBJ1-5, with a weak D call TRBD1 (5 bases). The length of the CDR3 is 14 residues. CDR1 and CDR2 (germline): MNHNS, SASEGT. As DNA, the CDR3 is TGTGCCAGCAGGGAAGGGACTGAGCGGAACCCCCAGCATTTT. Its protein is CASREGTERNPQHF.

The J gene is TRBJ2-1, the V gene TRBV5-1; 9 bases fit TRBD2. Germline assignment: CDR1 SGHRS and CDR2 YFSETQ. V was clipped by 2 bases and J by 7 bases; unmatched bases: 7. The CDR3 covers 15 residues. The CDR3 loop reads CASSLWAGGGNEQFF. The CDR3 nucleotides read TGCGCCAGCAGCTTATGGGCGGGAGGGGGGAATGAGCAGTTCTTC. The whole variable domain, remainder taken from reference TRBV5-1 and TRBJ2-1, is KAGVTQTPRYLIKTRGQQVTLSCSPISGHRSVSWYQQTPGQGLQFLFEYFSETQRNKGNFPGRFSGRQFSNSRSEMNVSTLELGDSALYLCASSLWAGGGNEQFFGPGTRLTVL.

The genes are TRBV11-2 and TRBJ2-2; D not resolved. Germline V gene lookup returns CDR1 SGHAT and CDR2 FQNNGV. CDR3 length: 13 residues. The V and J ends lost 10 bases and 7 bases respectively, with 16 bases between them. CDR3 bases: TGTGCCACTATCTCAGGCCCGGTCGGGGAGCTGTTTTTT. Translation gives CATISGPVGELFF.

The gene calls are TRBV4-1 and TRBJ1-1; weak D call: TRBD1 (5 bases). Deletions cut 3 bases from V and 2 bases from J, with 16 bases between. This CDR3 region has 16 residues. Germline CDR1 reads MGHRA; CDR2 reads YSYEKL. The CDR3 nucleotides are TGCGCCAGCAGCCATGTTTTTCGACAGTCTAACACTGAAGCTTTCTTT. As protein: CASSHVFRQSNTEAFF.

This sequence joins TRBV18 and TRBJ2-1, with TRBD2 identical over 12 bases. The V gene end was trimmed by 3 bases and the J gene end by 11 bases; junction bases not matched to a gene: 8. Germline V gene sequence: CDR1 KGHSH, CDR2 LQKENI. The CDR3 consists of 15 residues. DNA of the CDR3: TGTGCCAGCTCACCGTCGGGACTAGCGGGTGATAAGCAGTTCTTC. Its protein is CASSPSGLAGDKQFF.

This clone was observed a single time. For the CDR3, the DNA is TGTGCCAGCAGTTCGGTCGCGGAGAACACTGAAGCTTTCTTT. Translation gives CASSSVAENTEAFF. The chain combines TRBV6-4 with TRBJ1-1; D ambiguous. CDR3 size: 14 residues. Germline V gene sequence: CDR1 MRHNA, CDR2 SNTAGT. V lost 5 bases and J 1 base, leaving 11 bases between the germline ends.

This clone occurred once. The chain has TRBV6-5 and TRBJ2-1; TRBD1 agrees at 7 bases. V dropped 6 bases and J dropped 4; count of bases not matched to a gene: 6. The CDR3 covers 14 residues. In germline, CDR1 is MNHEY, CDR2 SVGAGI. CDR3 loop: CASRDRAAYNEQFF. The DNA of the CDR3 is TGTGCCAGCAGAGACAGGGCGGCGTACAATGAGCAGTTCTTC.

The chain's CDR3 is CATSIPRDRGSGNTIYF. CDR3 nucleotide sequence: TGTGCCACCAGCATCCCCCGGGACAGGGGATCCGGAAACACCATATATTTT. The rearrangement joins TRBV15 to TRBJ1-3; TRBD1 aligns across 10 bases. CDR1 is LNHNV and CDR2 is YYDKDF in the germline V gene (reference sequence). The CDR3 length is 17 residues. V lost 4 bases, J lost 4 bases, and 10 bases stayed unmatched.

The CDR3 sequence: CASSQFFAGPYGYTF. DNA for the CDR3: TGTGCCAGCAGCCAATTCTTCGCAGGCCCCTATGGCTACACCTTC. The gene calls are TRBV14 and TRBJ1-2; D unresolved. V was trimmed by 2 bases and J by 4 bases, leaving 14 bases between them. CDR1 and CDR2 from the germline V gene are SGHDN and FVKESK. The CDR3 contains 15 residues.

V is TRBV5-8 and J is TRBJ1-2; 9 nucleotides line up with TRBD1. This CDR3 has 18 residues. Germline values: CDR1 SGHTS, CDR2 YDEGEE. V shed 4 bases, J shed 6 bases, and the junction held 19 bases outside the gene matches. Here the CDR3 reads CASSLLIAPGQGIDGYTF. In DNA, the CDR3 is TGTGCCAGCAGCCTACTAATAGCCCCGGGACAGGGAATAGATGGCTACACCTTC.

In its sample, this clone was seen a few times. The chain recombines TRBV29-1 with TRBJ1-1, with 8 bases lining up with TRBD1. CDR3 length equals 12 residues. CDR1 is SQVTM, CDR2 ANQGSEA, per germline. The ends lost 7 bases at V and 4 bases at J; junction bases unmatched: 5. The CDR3 here is CSAETGGTEAFF. The DNA for the CDR3 is TGCAGCGCCGAAACAGGGGGCACTGAAGCTTTCTTT.

J is TRBJ1-2 and V is TRBV6-5; D possibly corresponds to TRBD1 (5 bases). Germline V gene lookup returns CDR1 MNHEY and CDR2 SVGAGI. This CDR3 comprises 15 residues. V was clipped by 7 bases and J by 6 bases, with 21 bases between them. In DNA form, the CDR3 reads TGTGCCAGCAACAATTTCCCGCGGGGGAGAAATGGCTACACCTTC. This gives the protein CASNNFPRGRNGYTF.

The chain joins TRBV5-6 to TRBJ1-2; D uncertain. Germline CDR1 SGHDT, CDR2 YYEEEE. V was trimmed by 4 bases and J by 8 bases, leaving 18 bases between them. The CDR3 is made up of 14 amino acids. CDR3 amino acids: CASSTLDKPAGYTF. The CDR3 region has the DNA TGTGCCAGCAGCACCCTCGATAAACCTGCGGGCTACACCTTC.

The chain has TRBV5-1 and TRBJ2-1, with D possibly TRBD1 on 6 matching bases. V was trimmed by 1 base and J by 3 bases, leaving 11 bases between them. The length of the CDR3 is 15 residues. CDR1 is SGHRS, CDR2 YFSETQ, per germline. CDR3 residues: CASSLSPDSYNEQFF. The CDR3 DNA reads TGCGCCAGCAGCTTGTCTCCGGACAGCTACAATGAGCAGTTCTTC.

The rearrangement links TRBV10-2 to TRBJ1-1, with a tentative D call TRBD1 (5 bases). In germline, CDR1 is WSHSY, CDR2 SAAADI. The ends were cut back, 2 bases at V and 6 bases at J, with 10 bases in the middle. This CDR3 has 13 residues. The CDR3 DNA is TGCGCCAGCAGTGAGGCCGGACATGCTGAAGCTTTCTTT. It specifies CASSEAGHAEAFF.